Listed below are T cell receptor beta chains from one sample, sequenced in a study of tumor-infiltrating lymphocytes in primary liver carcinoma. TCRdb called the multiplex PCR reads again in MiXCR, with one record for every CDR3 protein. Among 330,000 or so distinct CDR3 sequences, around three fifths were seen once, and the ten largest hold roughly 6.5%. The source material was peripheral blood. Every receptor here comes from a man between 35 and 55 years old with primary liver carcinoma and hepatitis B virus infection. Each CDR3 is given with its conserved first and last residue. D genes are given only for firm matches. Size tells how often a clone was seen (once, few, many) or the class of an expanded clone, and some rows leave it out.

>TRBJ2-7|-|TRBV11-2|-
CASNSAGTHVLEQYF
TGTGCCAGCAACTCTGCCGGGACACATGTTCTTGAGCAGTACTTC
>TRBJ2-5|TRBD2|TRBV14|few
CASSLLGRTYQETQYF
TGTGCCAGCAGCCTACTCGGGAGGACCTACCAAGAGACCCAGTACTTC
>TRBJ1-4|-|TRBV5-5|few
CASSLYNEKLFF
TGTGCCAGCAGCTTGTATAATGAAAAACTGTTTTTT
>TRBJ1-1|-|TRBV12-3/TRBV12-4|-
CASSVGAATEAFF
TGTGCCAGCAGTGTGGGGGCGGCCACTGAAGCTTTCTTT
>TRBJ2-1|TRBD2|TRBV4-1|-
CARSRTSGRGAGTDEQFF
TGCGCCAGGAGCCGGACTAGCGGGAGGGGAGCGGGGACCGATGAGCAGTTCTTC
>TRBJ2-2|-|TRBV5-4|-
CASSPAPGGSNTGELFF
TGTGCCAGCAGCCCCGCCCCGGGGGGCTCGAACACCGGGGAGCTGTTCTTT
>TRBJ2-7|TRBD1|TRBV28|once
CASSSGQAPYEQYF
TGTGCCAGCAGTAGCGGACAGGCCCCCTACGAGCAGTACTTC
>TRBJ2-7|TRBD2|TRBV10-3|many
CAISVAGESSYEQYF
TGTGCCATCAGTGTTGCGGGAGAGAGCTCCTACGAGCAGTACTTC
>TRBJ2-5|-|TRBV11-2|-
CASSLQRANWVTQYF
TGTGCCAGCAGTTTGCAGAGGGCTAACTGGGTGACCCAGTACTTC
>TRBJ1-5|-|TRBV2|-
CASSKTVVRGANQPQHF
TGTGCCAGCAGTAAGACAGTCGTTAGGGGGGCGAATCAGCCCCAGCATTTT
>TRBJ1-2|TRBD1|TRBV10-3|once
CAIRRTDRDDYCYTF
TGTGCCATCAGGAGGACCGACAGGGATGACTATTGCTACACCTTC
>TRBJ2-7|TRBD1|TRBV10-3|few
CAISEPDRGHEQYF
TGTGCCATCAGTGAACCGGACAGGGGACACGAGCAGTACTTC
>TRBJ2-2|TRBD2|TRBV11-2|-
CASSLEASGNTGKLFF
TGTGCCAGCAGTTTAGAGGCTAGCGGGAACACCGGGAAGCTGTTTTTT
>TRBJ2-7|-|TRBV6-2/TRBV6-3|-
CASSYTLAYEQYF
TGTGCCAGCAGTTACACACTAGCCTACGAGCAATACTTC
>TRBJ2-1|TRBD2|TRBV4-1|once
CASRFYSGSYNEQFF
TGCGCCAGCAGGTTTTATAGCGGGAGCTACAATGAGCAGTTCTTC
>TRBJ1-4|-|TRBV11-2|-
CARSLEDETNEKLFF
TGTGCCAGAAGCTTAGAGGATGAAACTAATGAAAAACTGTTTTTT
>TRBJ2-3|-|TRBV4-3|many
CASSQDYPSTDTQYF
TGCGCCAGCAGCCAAGATTATCCTAGCACAGATACGCAGTATTTT
>TRBJ2-5|-|TRBV24-1|-
CATSTWGETQYF
TGTGCCACCAGTACATGGGGAGAGACCCAGTACTTC
>TRBJ2-1|TRBD2|TRBV4-3|-
CPSSQDGLAAYNEQSF
TGCCCCAGCAGCCAAGACGGACTAGCGGCATACAATGAGCAGTCCTTC
>TRBJ2-2|TRBD1|TRBV11-2|many
CASSPRLGGRVNTGELFF
TGTGCCAGCAGCCCTAGATTAGGGGGCAGGGTGAACACCGGGGAGCTGTTTTTT
>TRBJ2-7|TRBD2|TRBV6-6|-
CAGSDTGTRSRYEQYF
TGTGCTGGCAGCGACACCGGGACTAGGTCCCGATACGAGCAGTACTTC
>TRBJ2-7|TRBD1|TRBV24-1|-
CATSDRTGRDEQYF
TGTGCCACCAGTGATAGGACAGGCAGAGACGAGCAGTACTTC
>TRBJ2-4|TRBD2|TRBV11-2|-
CASNLEVRGDETKNIQYF
TGTGCCAGCAACTTAGAGGTTCGGGGGGATGAAACCAAAAACATTCAGTACTTC
>TRBJ2-5|-|TRBV6-1|many
CASRSSLETQYF
TGTGCCAGCAGATCTAGTTTAGAGACCCAGTACTTC
>TRBJ2-1|TRBD2|TRBV7-9|few
CASSPRTSGRHNEQFF
TGTGCCAGCAGCCCCCGGACTAGCGGGAGGCACAATGAGCAGTTCTTC
>TRBJ2-3|-|TRBV6-6|-
CASSYTKRGTDTQYF
TGTGCCAGCAGTTACACCAAAAGGGGCACAGATACGCAGTATTTT
>TRBJ2-6|-|TRBV6-6|many
CASSYSNSGANVLTF
TGTGCCAGCAGTTACTCGAACTCTGGGGCCAACGTCCTGACTTTC
>TRBJ2-1|-|TRBV11-2|once
CASSFRGYYNEQFF
TGTGCCAGTAGCTTTCGCGGTTACTACAATGAGCAGTTCTTC
>TRBJ1-1|-|TRBV24-1|-
CATIDSSYTEAFF
TGTGCCACCATTGATTCTAGTTACACTGAAGCTTTCTTT
>TRBJ2-2|-|TRBV11-1|-
CASNYDENTGELFF
TGTGCCAGCAACTACGACGAGAACACTGGGGAGCTGTTTTTT
>TRBJ2-5|-|TRBV12-3/TRBV12-4|few
CASSFHRAGQETQYF
TGTGCCAGCAGTTTTCATAGGGCAGGACAAGAGACCCAGTACTTC
>TRBJ1-6|-|TRBV6-6|-
CASSYLGNSPLHF
TGTGCCAGCAGTTACCTGGGAAATTCACCCCTCCACTTT
>TRBJ2-7|TRBD1|TRBV10-3|-
CAGKTGTGVSYEQYF
TGTGCCGGCAAAACCGGGACAGGGGTATCCTACGAGCAGTACTTC
>TRBJ1-2|TRBD1|TRBV5-6|-
CASLGTAVSGYTF
TGTGCCAGCCTCGGGACAGCAGTTAGTGGCTACACCTTC
>TRBJ1-3|-|TRBV7-9|few
CASKRGAGNTIYF
TGTGCCAGCAAGCGGGGGGCTGGAAACACCATATATTTT
>TRBJ2-7|-|TRBV4-1|-
CASSQVRSYEQYF
TGCGCCAGCAGTCAAGTCCGCAGCTACGAGCAGTACTTC
>TRBJ2-2|TRBD1|TRBV19|few
CATSPDRSSTGELFF
TGTGCCACCTCCCCGGACAGGAGTTCGACCGGGGAGCTTTTTTTT
>TRBJ1-3|-|TRBV6-5|-
CASSYFDRGRPGNTIYF
TGTGCCAGTAGTTACTTCGACAGAGGCCGGCCTGGAAACACCATATATTTT
>TRBJ1-5|-|TRBV11-2|once
CASSLGPRGTDTQHF
TGTGCCAGCAGCTTAGGTCCCAGAGGCACAGACACGCAGCATTTT
>TRBJ1-4|-|TRBV6-5|once
CSSSYTFRGREKLFF
TGTTCCAGCAGTTATACATTCCGGGGGCGTGAAAAACTGTTTTTT
>TRBJ2-3|-|TRBV6-5|many
CASSYIGVGTDTQYF
TGTGCCAGCAGTTATATCGGCGTTGGCACAGATACGCAGTATTTT
>TRBJ1-2|-|TRBV11-2|-
CASNRGPGLGYTF
TGTGCCAGCAACCGGGGACCAGGTCTCGGCTACACCTTC
>TRBJ2-5|-|TRBV11-2|-
CASSLFSGQETQYF
TGTGCCAGCAGCTTATTTAGCGGACAAGAGACGCAGTACTTC
>TRBJ2-7|-|TRBV6-5|-
CASTVRGEVEQYF
TGTGCCAGCACGGTCAGGGGAGAGGTAGAGCAGTACTTC
>TRBJ2-7|TRBD2|TRBV11-2|-
CASSPLLGLEYEQHF
TGTGCCAGCAGCCCGCTACTGGGACTAGAGTACGAGCAGCACTTC
>TRBJ1-1|-|TRBV11-1|-
CASSLDRWGTEAFF
TGTGCCAGCAGCTTAGACCGGTGGGGCACTGAAGCTTTCTTT
>TRBJ2-1|TRBD1|TRBV4-2|-
CASSQATGTVNEQLF
TGTGCCAGCAGCCAAGCCACCGGGACAGTGAATGAGCAGCTCTTC